The T cell receptor (beta chain) described here comes from a study of T cells in Graves' hyperthyroidism and ophthalmopathy. There were TCR beta CDR3 regions amplified from RNA transcripts. With the HTBI primer set, the TCR CDR3 went through a first round of RT-PCR. TCRdb passed the multiplex PCR reads through MiXCR, listing each CDR3 protein once. The sample yields 550,000 to 700,000 distinct CDR3 sequences, around 45% seen once. Sequenced material: peripheral blood or thyroid tissue (not recorded which). This TCR derives from an adult woman with Graves' disease, either hyperthyroidism or ophthalmopathy (not recorded which).

DNA of the CDR3: TGTGCCAGCCTAGCGGGAGGTCTGGTCGGGGAGCTGTTTTTT. It specifies CASLAGGLVGELFF. This sequence joins TRBV2 and TRBJ2-2, with TRBD2 matching 11 bases. The junction had 6 bases not matched to a gene; V was cut back by 8 bases and J by 7 bases. The CDR3 is 14 amino acids. In germline, CDR1 is SNHLY, CDR2 FYNNEI.